The 13 T cell receptor beta chains reported below all come from one sample, sequenced in a study of regulatory T cells in long-lasting Graves disease. The TCR beta library used iRepertoire HTBI primers with Arm-PCR amplification of CDR3. Via MiXCR, TCRdb re-called the multiplex PCR reads, giving one row per CDR3 protein. The table lists 500,000 to 700,000 distinct CDR3 sequences, 25% to 35% of them singletons, with under 50% in the top ten. Time point meaning: persistent/refractory GD, antithyroid drugs over 5 years with positive TRAb. Construction of the TCR library relied on RNA isolated from PBMCs. Sequenced material: peripheral blood mononuclear cells (PBMCs), taken when the disease was refractory, from a patient treated with antithyroid drugs. The receptors come from a female donor with Graves disease.

This clonotype was detected many times. This chain joins TRBV11-2 and TRBJ2-7, with 15 bases identical to TRBD2. J lost 4 bases, V lost 5 bases, and 3 bases had no gene match. CDR1 and CDR2 (germline): SGHAT, FQNNGV. The CDR3 is 15 amino acids. The CDR3 DNA is TGTGCCAGCAGCGGACTAGCGGGAGGGCGGTACGAGCAGTACTTC. Translating it yields CASSGLAGGRYEQYF.

With respect to this clonotype: This may be a read error: a much more frequent sequence differs by one nucleotide. CDR3 residues: CASSVTTSGQPQHF. The CDR3 DNA follows: TGTGCCAGCAGTGTGACAACTTCGGGACAGCCCCAGCATTTT. The chain has TRBV6-1 and TRBJ1-5; D unclear. Germline-derived CDR1 and CDR2 are MNHNS and SASEGT. The CDR3 is 14 amino acids. Deletions cut 4 bases from V and 7 bases from J, with 14 bases between.

This clonotype has ten or more counts. The chain is built from TRBV20-1 and TRBJ2-5, with no clear D. Per the germline V gene, CDR1 is DFQATT and CDR2 is SNEGSKA (reference sequence). The CDR3 has 13 amino acids. V shed 5 bases and J shed 5 bases, with 15 bases lying between them. CDR3: CSAGKTVGETQYF. In DNA, the CDR3 is TGCAGTGCTGGTAAAACCGTGGGTGAGACCCAGTACTTC.

The chain uses TRBV7-2 and TRBJ1-3; D might be TRBD1 (5 bases). There are 15 residues in the CDR3. V shed 5 bases and J shed 1 base, with 12 bases lying between them. CDR1 SGHTA and CDR2 FQGNSA come from the germline V gene. CDR3 nucleotides: TGTGCCAGCAGCATGATGGGGGTTTCTGGAAACACCATATATTTT. Protein sequence: CASSMMGVSGNTIYF. The full variable domain, in which reference TRBV7-2 and TRBJ1-3 provide the parts outside the CDR3, is GAGVSQSPSNKVTEKGKDVELRCDPISGHTALYWYRQSLGQGLEFLIYFQGNSAPDKSGLPSDRFSAERTGGSVSTLTIQRTQQEDSAVYLCASSMMGVSGNTIYFGEGSWLTVV.

The rearrangement links TRBV6-1 to TRBJ1-5; 7 nucleotides match TRBD1. There are 14 residues in the CDR3. V shed 6 bases and J 8 bases; nucleotides not matched to a gene: 10. The germline CDR1 and CDR2 sequences are MNHNS and SASEGT. The DNA of the CDR3 is TGTGCCAGCAGCCAGGGGGGGGGGCGAAAGCCCCAGCATTTT. Protein: CASSQGGGRKPQHF.

This sequence joins TRBV12-5 and TRBJ2-2; TRBD2 agrees at 13 bases. Trimming at V came to 1 base and at J to 0 bases, leaving 5 bases not matched to a gene. Germline V gene data show CDR1 as LGHNT and CDR2 as FRNRAP. This CDR3 comprises 19 residues. The CDR3 DNA sequence: TGTGCTAGTGGTTTGGCCCGACTAGCGGGAGGCGCGAACACCGGGGAGCTGTTTTTT. This encodes CASGLARLAGGANTGELFF.

CDR3 in DNA: TGTGCCAGCAGTTACGGCGTAGCTGGAAACACCATATATTTT. Translated: CASSYGVAGNTIYF. The chain uses TRBV6-5 and TRBJ1-3; no definite D call. Per germline, CDR1 MNHEY and CDR2 SVGAGI. The CDR3 is 14 residues long. V lost 2 bases and J lost 2, with 7 bases in between.

There are many counts of this clonotype. This chain links TRBV28 with TRBJ1-5, with D possibly TRBD1 on 5 matching bases. Germline-derived CDR1 and CDR2 are MDHEN and SYDVKM. The CDR3 loop spans 13 amino acids. The V end lost 8 bases, the J end lost 5 bases, and 13 bases lay between the germline ends. CDR3 region: CASHGAGDQPQHF. The CDR3 nucleotides read TGTGCCAGCCATGGAGCGGGGGATCAGCCCCAGCATTTT. Variable domain in full (rest from reference TRBV28 and TRBJ1-5): DVKVTQSSRYLVKRTGEKVFLECVQDMDHENMFWYRQDPGLGLRLIYFSYDVKMKEKGDIPEGYSVSREKKERFSLILESASTNQTSMYLCASHGAGDQPQHFGDGTRLSIL.

In this sample, this clonotype turned up a few times. This chain links TRBV20-1 with TRBJ1-5; D gene ambiguous. The V gene lost 3 bases and the J gene lost 3 bases, with 9 bases spanning the gap. The CDR3 loop spans 13 amino acids. Per the germline V gene, CDR1 is DFQATT and CDR2 is SNEGSKA (reference sequence). DNA for the CDR3: TGCAGTGCTAGTGTACAGCCCAATCAGCCCCAGCATTTT. Protein product: CSASVQPNQPQHF.

This clonotype showed up just once. The chain combines TRBV19 with TRBJ2-7; 7 bases line up with TRBD1. Germline CDR1 reads LNHDA; CDR2 reads SQIVND (reference sequence). The CDR3 is 15 residues long. Germline trimming cut 2 bases from V and 6 bases from J; bases unmatched to any gene: 10. The CDR3 nucleotides are TGTGCCAGTAGTATAAGGGGGCCGAAATCAGGCGAGCAGTACTTC. This codes for CASSIRGPKSGEQYF.

This clonotype was recorded at least ten times. The rearrangement uses TRBV15 and TRBJ2-7, with D perhaps TRBD2 (6 bases). Deletions cut 0 bases from V and 7 bases from J, with 19 bases between. This CDR3 has 16 amino acids. Looked up from germline, CDR1 is LNHNV and CDR2 is YYDKDF (reference sequence). CDR3 nucleotides: TGTGCCACCAGCAGAGATATGGCGGAGGGTGGTGGGGAGCAGTACTTC. Its protein product is CATSRDMAEGGGEQYF.

This clonotype appeared a few times. V usage is TRBV27 and J usage is TRBJ1-5, with D maybe TRBD1 (6 bases). Germline V gene sequence: CDR1 MNHEY, CDR2 SMNVEV (reference sequence). The V end was cut by 5 bases, the J end by 1 base, with 12 bases between. The CDR3 contains 15 residues. CDR3: CASSTQGMSNQPQHF. As DNA, the CDR3 is TGTGCCAGCAGTACCCAGGGGATGAGCAATCAGCCCCAGCATTTT.

The V call is TRBV28, the J call TRBJ1-5; perhaps TRBD1 as D (5 bases). CDR1 is MDHEN, CDR2 SYDVKM, per germline. This CDR3 region has 15 residues. V lost 4 bases to trimming and J lost 7 bases, with 17 bases between them. The CDR3 sequence is CASSSPSPGEQPQHF. CDR3 DNA: TGTGCCAGCAGTTCTCCTTCCCCGGGGGAGCAGCCCCAGCATTTT.